This entry lists 29 T cell receptor beta chains sequenced from one sample in a study of T cells in localized non-small cell lung cancer. Sequenced by immunoSEQ multiplex PCR; TCRdb stores in-frame clones only, minus some. This sample has roughly 6,700 clones, with around 42% found just once. The input for sequencing was lung tumor tissue, taken before any cancer treatment. These receptors all stem from a man aged 40 to 70 with stage III lung adenocarcinoma.

In this sample, this clone turned up a few times. The chain joins TRBV6-8 to TRBJ1-2; unclear D gene. Trimming pared 2 bases from V and 3 bases from J, leaving 16 bases between. The germline V gene has CDR1 MNHGY and CDR2 SAAAGT. The CDR3 runs to 16 residues. As DNA, the CDR3 is TGTGCCAGCAGTTACCCCTTCAGGACGGAATACTATGGCTACACCTTC. Translation gives CASSYPFRTEYYGYTF.

The chain employs TRBV30 and TRBJ1-2; D gene unclear. The CDR3 has 12 amino acids. V shed 2 bases and J shed 7 bases, with 11 bases lying between them. CDR1 and CDR2 from the germline V gene are GTSNPN and SVGIG (reference sequence). This CDR3 reads CAWSLQSGGYTF. The DNA for the CDR3 is TGTGCCTGGAGTCTGCAATCAGGTGGCTACACCTTC.

This clone was observed a handful of times. The CDR3 bases are TGTGCCAGCAGTTCCCGACCGGGGCACGACAATGAGCAGTTCTTC. Translating it yields CASSSRPGHDNEQFF. The chain combines TRBV6-8 with TRBJ2-1; D possibly matches TRBD1 or TRBD2 (5 bases each). CDR3 size: 15 residues. Germline V gene data show CDR1 as MNHGY and CDR2 as SAAAGT. V was clipped by 4 bases and J by 5 bases, with 15 bases between them.

This chain connects TRBV18 to TRBJ2-5; TRBD2 is a possible D gene (5 bases). This CDR3 is 13 amino acids long. Germline CDR1 KGHSH, CDR2 LQKENI. With 6 bases removed from V and 2 bases from J, the gap between germline ends came to 10 bases. CDR3 loop: CASSPSRQETQYF. CDR3 DNA sequence: TGTGCCAGCTCGCCTAGCAGACAAGAGACCCAGTACTTC.

Turning to this clone: The junction differs from germline at one of its ends, possibly a read error. This chain links TRBV18 with TRBJ2-5; 7 bases are shared with TRBD2. The CDR3 runs to 16 residues. CDR1 is KGHSH, CDR2 LQKENI, per germline. CDR3: CANSPSERGYQETQYF. As DNA, the CDR3 is TGTGCCAACTCACCATCTGAGCGGGGTTACCAAGAGACCCAGTACTTC.

V and J are TRBV5-1 and TRBJ1-2, with TRBD1 matching over 9 bases. The germline gives CDR1 SGHRS, CDR2 YFSETQ. CDR3 size: 15 residues. J gave up 6 bases and V 0 bases, and 6 bases lay outside the gene matches. CDR3 nucleotides: TGCGCCAGCAGCTTGGGGCGCGGACAGGGGCATGGCTACACCTTC. Its protein is CASSLGRGQGHGYTF.

This clone was picked up a small number of times. The chain uses TRBV5-1 and TRBJ1-1; a weak D match, TRBD1 (5 bases). V was pared by 4 bases and J by 5 bases, with 15 bases between. CDR3 length equals 14 residues. CDR1 and CDR2 (germline): SGHRS, YFSETQ. CDR3 in DNA: TGCGCCAGCAGCCCTGGGGGGGAGCGGACTGAAGCTTTCTTT. Translated: CASSPGGERTEAFF.

This clone is termed medium-sized. CDR3: CASSYAGTANTEAFF. The CDR3 nucleotides read TGTGCCAGCAGTTACGCCGGGACGGCAAACACTGAAGCTTTCTTT. The chain employs TRBV6-8 and TRBJ1-1; possibly TRBD1 for D (5 bases). Germline V gene sequence: CDR1 MNHGY, CDR2 SAAAGT. This CDR3 comprises 15 residues. The V end was cut by 2 bases, the J end by 2 bases, with 12 bases between.

The chain is built from TRBV11-3 and TRBJ1-2, with 7 bases that match TRBD1. Germline V gene sequence: CDR1 SGHNT, CDR2 YENEEA. The CDR3 has 15 residues. After removal of 5 bases from V and 6 bases from J, the junction contained 12 bases not matched to a gene. The chain's CDR3 is CASSPQGDKGNGYTF. Here the CDR3 DNA reads TGTGCCAGCAGCCCTCAGGGGGATAAGGGAAATGGCTACACCTTC.

The chain combines TRBV19 with TRBJ1-1; tentatively, D is TRBD1 (6 bases). CDR3 size: 14 residues. Trimming pared 3 bases from V and 3 bases from J, leaving 11 bases between. Looked up from germline, CDR1 is LNHDA and CDR2 is SQIVND (reference sequence). In DNA, the CDR3 is TGTGCCAGTAGTATGCGGGGGGGCGACACTGAAGCTTTCTTT. This sequence encodes CASSMRGGDTEAFF.

The chain uses TRBV19 and TRBJ2-5, with 8 bases that match TRBD2. This CDR3 is 14 amino acids long. With 5 bases clipped from V and 5 bases from J, the junction kept 7 bases outside the gene matches. Germline V gene lookup returns CDR1 LNHDA and CDR2 SQIVND (reference sequence). The CDR3 DNA reads TGTGCCAGTAGTCTAATGACTAGCGCGGAGACCCAGTACTTC. Translated: CASSLMTSAETQYF.

The chain uses TRBV19 and TRBJ2-7; no firm D call. The CDR3 spans 12 residues. Trimming removed 4 bases from V and 6 bases from J, with 10 bases in between. Germline CDR1 and CDR2: LNHDA and SQIVND (reference sequence). CDR3 sequence reads: CASSTVTGEQYF. The DNA of the CDR3 is TGTGCCAGTAGTACTGTGACTGGCGAGCAGTACTTC.

The chain employs TRBV7-6 and TRBJ2-2; TRBD1 matches at 8 bases. The length of the CDR3 is 16 residues. The V gene's germline CDR1 is SGHVS and CDR2 FNYEAQ. Trimming cost V 3 bases and J 8 bases; bases outside gene matches: 11. The CDR3 nucleotides are TGTGCCAGCAGCTTGGCGCAGGGGGCCTCTTCAGGGGAGCTGTTTTTT. Its protein is CASSLAQGASSGELFF.

The chain recombines TRBV30 with TRBJ1-2, with TRBD1 as a possible D gene (5 bases). V lost 3 bases and J lost 4, with 6 bases in between. The CDR3 runs to 11 residues. Germline V CDR1 and CDR2: GTSNPN, SVGIG (reference sequence). CDR3 DNA sequence: TGTGCCTGGAGGGGGACCTATGGCTACACCTTC. Translation: CAWRGTYGYTF.

This clone was counted a few times. The chain recombines TRBV19 with TRBJ2-7, with D possibly called TRBD1 or TRBD2 (5 bases each). The CDR3 spans 12 residues. Germline CDR1 is LNHDA and CDR2 is SQIVND (reference sequence). The V gene lost 5 bases and the J gene lost 5 bases, with 10 bases spanning the gap. In DNA form, the CDR3 reads TGTGCCAGTAGTGTCGGGACGGACGAGCAGTACTTC. As protein: CASSVGTDEQYF.

The chain employs TRBV29-1 and TRBJ1-1, with 10 bases lining up with TRBD1. The CDR3 consists of 15 residues. Trimming took 4 bases from V and 10 from J; bases not matched to a gene: 15. Germline loops: CDR1 SQVTM, CDR2 ANQGSEA. The DNA for the CDR3 is TGCAGCGTTGCGGACCCCCGGGACAGGGGTAGAGGAGCTTTCTTT. Protein product: CSVADPRDRGRGAFF. Using reference TRBV29-1 and TRBJ1-1 for the parts outside the CDR3, the full variable domain is SAVISQKPSRDICQRGTSLTIQCQVDSQVTMMFWYRQQPGQSLTLIATANQGSEATYESGFVIDKFPISRPNLTFSTLTVSNMSPEDSSIYLCSVADPRDRGRGAFFGQGTRLTVV.

This clone came up a few times. V and J are TRBV19 and TRBJ2-2, with TRBD1 identical over 8 bases. Germline V gene lookup returns CDR1 LNHDA and CDR2 SQIVND (reference sequence). The CDR3 consists of 12 residues. V gave up 8 bases and J gave up 8 bases; unmatched junction bases: 4. CDR3 loop: CASQGARGELFF. Written as DNA, the CDR3 is TGTGCCAGTCAGGGGGCGCGGGGGGAGCTGTTTTTT.

This chain joins TRBV9 and TRBJ2-2; perhaps TRBD1 as D (6 bases). The germline V gene has CDR1 SGDLS and CDR2 YYNGEE. The CDR3 is made up of 13 amino acids. Trimming removed 6 bases from V and 3 bases from J, with 9 bases in between. DNA of the CDR3: TGTGCCAGCAACAGGGATGACACCGGGGAGCTGTTTTTT. Encoded protein: CASNRDDTGELFF.

The genes are TRBV29-1 and TRBJ2-3, with D tentatively TRBD1 (5 bases). Germline V gives CDR1 SQVTM, CDR2 ANQGSEA. Trimming left V 2 bases short and J 10 bases short, with 16 bases between. There are 13 residues in the CDR3. The CDR3, as DNA: TGCAGCGTTGAACGGCAGGGTAAGGAAGCGCAGTATTTT. Amino acids: CSVERQGKEAQYF.

This clone is medium-sized within its sample. CDR3 amino acids: CASSTTTGTETQYF. In nucleotides, the CDR3 is TGTGCCAGCAGCACCACAACCGGGACGGAGACCCAGTACTTC. The chain is built from TRBV11-3 and TRBJ2-5; the D call may be TRBD1 or TRBD2 (5 bases each). V was cut by 5 bases and J by 5 bases, with 15 bases left in between. Germline V gene data show CDR1 as SGHNT and CDR2 as YENEEA. The CDR3 is 14 amino acids.

This clone was observed a few times. The rearrangement links TRBV11-3 to TRBJ2-5; 9 bases line up with TRBD2. V lost 3 bases and J lost 6; bases outside the gene matches: 11. From germline, CDR1 is SGHNT and CDR2 YENEEA. CDR3 length: 16 amino acids. The DNA of the CDR3 is TGTGCCAGCAGCTTGGCCGCGGGGGGGGCCGGGAAGACCCAGTACTTC. Protein product: CASSLAAGGAGKTQYF. The full variable domain, rest sourced from reference TRBV11-3 and TRBJ2-5, is EAGVVQSPRYKIIEKKQPVAFWCNPISGHNTLYWYLQNLGQGPELLIRYENEEAVDDSQLPKDRFSAERLKGVDSTLKIQPAELGDSAVYLCASSLAAGGAGKTQYFGPGTRLLVL.

This chain links TRBV11-3 with TRBJ1-2, with D maybe TRBD1 (6 bases). Trimming cost V 4 bases and J 8 bases, with 17 bases left between them. Germline values: CDR1 SGHNT, CDR2 YENEEA. The CDR3 has 14 residues. The CDR3 loop reads CASSSTNRDYGYTF. CDR3 in DNA: TGTGCCAGCAGCTCCACCAACAGGGATTACGGCTACACCTTC. The variable domain in full, completed from reference TRBV11-3 and TRBJ1-2, reads EAGVVQSPRYKIIEKKQPVAFWCNPISGHNTLYWYLQNLGQGPELLIRYENEEAVDDSQLPKDRFSAERLKGVDSTLKIQPAELGDSAVYLCASSSTNRDYGYTFGSGTRLTVV.

In its sample, this clone ranks as medium-sized. This chain connects TRBV11-3 to TRBJ2-7; 9 nucleotides agree with TRBD2. The CDR3 is made up of 14 amino acids. Germline V gene data show CDR1 as SGHNT and CDR2 as YENEEA. With 4 bases clipped from V and 5 bases from J, the junction kept 6 bases outside the gene matches. The CDR3 sequence: CASSYSGREHEQYF. The CDR3 region has the DNA TGTGCCAGCAGCTATAGCGGGAGAGAACACGAGCAGTACTTC.

The chain links TRBV29-1 to TRBJ1-2; 10 nucleotides align to TRBD1. Germline values: CDR1 SQVTM, CDR2 ANQGSEA. The CDR3 contains 12 residues. The ends lost 5 bases at V and 4 bases at J; junction bases unmatched: 1. Here the CDR3 reads CSVRQGAYGYTF. For the CDR3, the DNA is TGCAGCGTTCGACAGGGGGCCTATGGCTACACCTTC.

The chain uses TRBV29-1 and TRBJ1-3; D is unclear. Germline CDR1 reads SQVTM; CDR2 reads ANQGSEA. The CDR3 runs 13 residues. The V end lost 4 bases, the J end lost 0 bases, and 7 bases lay between the germline ends. The CDR3 reads CSVGTSSGNTIYF. The DNA of the CDR3 is TGCAGCGTTGGTACGAGCTCTGGAAACACCATATATTTT.

This clone is labeled as medium-sized. CDR3 DNA: TGTGCCACCAGCCCCTCGCTAGTTCAAGAGACCCAGTACTTC. It translates to CATSPSLVQETQYF. V and J are TRBV15 and TRBJ2-5; D gene ambiguous. V was clipped by 5 bases and J by 2 bases, with 12 bases between them. Germline V lookup: CDR1 LNHNV, CDR2 YYDKDF (reference sequence). This CDR3 comprises 14 residues.

This clone was seen just once. This CDR3 is CASSEAKGTGGEAFF. The CDR3, as DNA: TGTGCCAGCAGTGAAGCCAAAGGGACAGGGGGTGAAGCTTTCTTT. The chain joins TRBV25-1 to TRBJ1-1; TRBD1 aligns across 11 bases. The CDR3 is made up of 15 amino acids. Germline V gives CDR1 MGHDK, CDR2 SYGVNS. With 2 bases clipped from V and 7 bases from J, the junction kept 6 bases outside the gene matches. The full variable domain, rest sourced from reference TRBV25-1 and TRBJ1-1, is EADIYQTPRYLVIGTGKKITLECSQTMGHDKMYWYQQDPGMELHLIHYSYGVNSTEKGDLSSESTVSRIRTEHFPLTLESARPSHTSQYLCASSEAKGTGGEAFFGQGTRLTVV.

This clone was counted a few times. Its ends do not fully match the called genes, so a read error is possible. CDR3 amino acids: CTSNFGTGNEKLFF. The DNA for the CDR3 is TGTACCAGTAACTTCGGGACAGGGAATGAAAAACTGTTTTTT. The rearrangement uses TRBV19 and TRBJ1-4, with TRBD1 matching 9 bases. The CDR3 loop spans 14 amino acids. Per germline, CDR1 LNHDA and CDR2 SQIVND (reference sequence).

This clone appeared a few times. The chain recombines TRBV1 with TRBJ1-2. TRBV1 is annotated as a pseudogene. This CDR3 contains 14 residues. This CDR3 reads CASSQDSGSHGYTF. The CDR3 DNA reads TGCGCCAGCAGCCAAGATTCGGGAAGCCATGGCTACACCTTC.